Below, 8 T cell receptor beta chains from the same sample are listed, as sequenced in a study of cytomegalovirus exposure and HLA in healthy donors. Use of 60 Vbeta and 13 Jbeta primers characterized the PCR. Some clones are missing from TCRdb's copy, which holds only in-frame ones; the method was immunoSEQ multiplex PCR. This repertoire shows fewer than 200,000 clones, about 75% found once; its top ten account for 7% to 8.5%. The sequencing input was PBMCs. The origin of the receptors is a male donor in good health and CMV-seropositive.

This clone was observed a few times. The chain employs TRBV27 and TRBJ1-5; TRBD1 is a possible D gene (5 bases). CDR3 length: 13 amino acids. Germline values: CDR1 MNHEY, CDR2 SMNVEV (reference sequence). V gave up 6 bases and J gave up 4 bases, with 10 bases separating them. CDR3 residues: CASSPDSNQPQHF. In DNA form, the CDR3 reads TGTGCCAGCAGCCCCGACAGTAATCAGCCCCAGCATTTT.

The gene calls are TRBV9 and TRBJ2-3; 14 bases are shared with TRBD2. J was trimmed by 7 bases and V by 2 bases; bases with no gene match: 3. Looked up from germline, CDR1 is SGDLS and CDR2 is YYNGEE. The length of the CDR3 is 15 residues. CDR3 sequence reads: CASSVTSGGANTQYF. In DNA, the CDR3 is TGTGCCAGCAGCGTGACTAGCGGGGGGGCAAATACGCAGTATTTT.

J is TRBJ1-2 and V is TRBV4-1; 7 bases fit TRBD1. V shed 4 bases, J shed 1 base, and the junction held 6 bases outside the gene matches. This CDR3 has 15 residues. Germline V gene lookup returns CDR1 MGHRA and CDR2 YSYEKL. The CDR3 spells CASSLVTGSNYGYTF. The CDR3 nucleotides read TGCGCCAGCAGCCTCGTGACAGGGAGTAACTATGGCTACACCTTC.

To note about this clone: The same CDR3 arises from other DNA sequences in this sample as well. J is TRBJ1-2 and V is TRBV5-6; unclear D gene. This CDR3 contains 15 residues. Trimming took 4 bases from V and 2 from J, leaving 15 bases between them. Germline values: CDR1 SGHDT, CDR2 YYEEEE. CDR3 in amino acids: CASSLEERGNYGYTF. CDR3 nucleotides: TGTGCCAGCAGCCTGGAAGAGAGAGGGAACTATGGCTACACCTTC.

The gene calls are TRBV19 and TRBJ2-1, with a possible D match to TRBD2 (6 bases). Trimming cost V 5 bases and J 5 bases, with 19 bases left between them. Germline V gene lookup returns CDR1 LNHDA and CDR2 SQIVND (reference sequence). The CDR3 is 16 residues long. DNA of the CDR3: TGTGCCAGTAGTCTCCGTAGCGGTAACCTAAACAATGAGCAGTTCTTC. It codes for CASSLRSGNLNNEQFF.

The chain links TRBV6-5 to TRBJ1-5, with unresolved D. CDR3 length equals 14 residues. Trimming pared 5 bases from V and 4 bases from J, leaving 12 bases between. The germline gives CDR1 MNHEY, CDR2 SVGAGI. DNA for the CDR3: TGTGCCAGCAGTCCACGGGGTATTAATCAGCCCCAGCATTTT. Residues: CASSPRGINQPQHF.

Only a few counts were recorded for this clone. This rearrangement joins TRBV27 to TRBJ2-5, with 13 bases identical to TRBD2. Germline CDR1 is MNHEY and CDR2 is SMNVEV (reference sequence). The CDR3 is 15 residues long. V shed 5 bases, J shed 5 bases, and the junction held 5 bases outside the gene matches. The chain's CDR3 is CASSQLAGGQETQYF. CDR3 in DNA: TGTGCCAGCAGTCAACTAGCGGGGGGGCAGGAGACCCAGTACTTC.

The CDR3 sequence is CASTDRASYGYTF. The CDR3 DNA is TGTGCCAGCACGGACAGGGCCTCCTATGGCTACACCTTC. The chain couples TRBV5-4 to TRBJ1-2, with TRBD1 matching over 8 bases. Germline-derived CDR1 and CDR2 are SGHNT and YYREEE (reference sequence). The junction had 5 bases not matched to a gene; V was cut back by 6 bases and J by 4 bases. The CDR3 sequence is 13 residues long.